The 23 T cell receptor beta chains below were found in one sample sequenced in a study of preoperative IRX-2 immunotherapy in early breast cancer. TCRdb's table, derived via immunoSEQ multiplex PCR, lists solely in-frame clones and lacks some. This table has some 22,000 clones, roughly nine tenths appearing once. Documented treatment: preoperative locoregional IRX-2 cytokine immunotherapy. The sample in question was tumor tissue, obtained after IRX-2 immunotherapy. The receptors were gathered from a human donor with breast cancer.

This clone is classed as medium-sized. This chain joins TRBV6-5 and TRBJ2-2, with TRBD1 identical over 7 bases. The CDR3 loop spans 15 amino acids. Germline V CDR1 and CDR2: MNHEY, SVGAGI. J lost 6 bases, V lost 4 bases, and 8 bases had no gene match. The chain's CDR3 is CASSWTPDRPGELFF. DNA for the CDR3: TGTGCCAGCAGTTGGACCCCGGACAGGCCCGGGGAGCTGTTTTTT.

V usage is TRBV30 and J usage is TRBJ1-2; D ambiguous. From germline, CDR1 is GTSNPN and CDR2 SVGIG (reference sequence). This CDR3 is built from 16 residues. The V and J ends lost 1 base and 4 bases respectively, with 19 bases between them. Written as DNA, the CDR3 is TGTGCCTGGAGTGGGGTAGGCAGTTGGAGCGCCTATGGCTACACCTTC. Protein: CAWSGVGSWSAYGYTF.

The chain carries TRBV11-2 and TRBJ2-5; TRBD1 might be the D (5 bases). Germline-derived CDR1 and CDR2 are SGHAT and FQNNGV. Trimming removed 1 base from V and 2 bases from J, with 11 bases in between. This CDR3 comprises 15 residues. The CDR3 nucleotides are TGTGCCAGCAGCTTAGGGACACGGCTTCAAGAGACCCAGTACTTC. It translates to CASSLGTRLQETQYF.

The rearrangement uses TRBV30 and TRBJ2-1; 7 nucleotides align to TRBD1. V trimming: 2 bases; J trimming: 6 bases; junction bases outside the gene matches: 1. This CDR3 is built from 12 residues. CDR1 and CDR2 (germline): GTSNPN, SVGIG (reference sequence). This chain's CDR3 is CAWSHRGNEQFF. CDR3 coding DNA: TGTGCCTGGAGTCACAGGGGCAATGAGCAGTTCTTC.

This chain links TRBV30 with TRBJ1-2, with D perhaps TRBD1 (5 bases). V was shortened by 7 bases and J by 5 bases, with 14 bases between the two germline ends. This CDR3 is 12 amino acids long. Germline loops: CDR1 GTSNPN, CDR2 SVGIG (reference sequence). CDR3 loop: CALFSGTYGYTF. CDR3 in DNA: TGTGCCTTATTCTCCGGGACTTATGGCTACACCTTC.

The rearrangement joins TRBV5-1 to TRBJ2-3; TRBD2 aligns across 9 bases. Germline V lookup: CDR1 SGHRS, CDR2 YFSETQ. V trimming: 7 bases; J trimming: 5 bases; junction bases outside the gene matches: 8. This CDR3 comprises 14 residues. The CDR3 loop reads CASSRSGRQDTQYF. In DNA, the CDR3 is TGCGCCAGCTCCCGGAGCGGGAGGCAAGATACGCAGTATTTT. The full variable domain, completed using reference TRBV5-1 and TRBJ2-3, is KAGVTQTPRYLIKTRGQQVTLSCSPISGHRSVSWYQQTPGQGLQFLFEYFSETQRNKGNFPGRFSGRQFSNSRSEMNVSTLELGDSALYLCASSRSGRQDTQYFGPGTRLTVL.

This chain joins TRBV25-1 and TRBJ2-2, with D tentatively TRBD1 (5 bases). V lost 3 bases and J 6 bases, leaving 14 bases between the germline ends. The CDR3 contains 15 residues. The germline gives CDR1 MGHDK, CDR2 SYGVNS. The CDR3 DNA reads TGTGCCAGCAGTGAGGACAAGTCCCACGCCGGGGAGCTGTTTTTT. This gives the protein CASSEDKSHAGELFF. Drawing the rest from reference TRBV25-1 and TRBJ2-2, the complete variable domain is EADIYQTPRYLVIGTGKKITLECSQTMGHDKMYWYQQDPGMELHLIHYSYGVNSTEKGDLSSESTVSRIRTEHFPLTLESARPSHTSQYLCASSEDKSHAGELFFGEGSRLTVL.

The gene calls are TRBV7-2 and TRBJ2-3; D is uncertain. The CDR3 runs to 15 residues. V dropped 3 bases and J dropped 2 bases, with 12 bases sitting between them. Per the germline V gene, CDR1 is SGHTA and CDR2 is FQGNSA. CDR3 protein: CASSFEGLPTDTQYF. The CDR3 bases are TGTGCCAGCAGCTTTGAAGGCCTACCCACAGATACGCAGTATTTT.

The J gene is TRBJ2-3, the V gene TRBV6-1; tentatively, D is TRBD1 (6 bases). The CDR3 is made up of 14 amino acids. V lost 1 base and J 6 bases, leaving 11 bases between the germline ends. Germline V CDR1 and CDR2: MNHNS, SASEGT. CDR3 sequence: CASSEVITGDTQYF. For the CDR3, the DNA is TGTGCCAGCAGTGAAGTCATTACAGGGGATACGCAGTATTTT.

The chain joins TRBV18 to TRBJ2-5, with D maybe TRBD1 (6 bases). The CDR3 is made up of 15 amino acids. Germline V gene lookup returns CDR1 KGHSH and CDR2 LQKENI. V gave up 3 bases and J gave up 5 bases, with 16 bases separating them. CDR3 loop: CASSPRTVWGETQYF. The CDR3 bases are TGTGCCAGCTCACCCCGGACAGTCTGGGGGGAGACCCAGTACTTC.

The chain combines TRBV21-1 with TRBJ2-3; TRBD2, the table's D call, was not compared with the DNA. TRBV21-1 is classified as a pseudogene. This CDR3 region has 19 residues. DNA for the CDR3: TGTGCCAGCAGCAAAGCGCTTTTGAGTACTAGCGGGGGCACAGATACGCAGTATTTT. Its translation is CASSKALLSTSGGTDTQYF.

The V call is TRBV21-1, the J call TRBJ1-3; TRBD1, the table's D call, was not compared with the DNA. TRBV21-1 is shown as a pseudogene. The CDR3 totals 16 residues. For the CDR3, the DNA is TGTGCCAGCAGCAAAGGCGGCAGGGGGTCTGGAAACACCATATATTTT. This codes for CASSKGGRGSGNTIYF.

This clone was seen a handful of times. The chain couples TRBV7-9 to TRBJ1-2; possibly TRBD1 for D (5 bases). Trimming took off 6 bases at V and 0 bases at J, with 11 bases between the two ends. Per the germline V gene, CDR1 is SEHNR and CDR2 is FQNEAQ (reference sequence). The CDR3 contains 14 residues. CDR3 bases: TGTGCCAGCAGTCGACAGTGGACTAACTATGGCTACACCTTC. Protein sequence: CASSRQWTNYGYTF.

The chain recombines TRBV10-1 with TRBJ2-5; D perhaps matches TRBD1 (5 bases). CDR3 length: 12 residues. CDR1 and CDR2 (germline): WNHNN, SYGVQD (reference sequence). The germline V and J ends were trimmed by 8 bases and 1 base, with 8 bases remaining between them. The CDR3 here is CASRRGQETQYF. CDR3 sequence (DNA): TGCGCCAGCCGTAGGGGCCAAGAGACCCAGTACTTC.

This chain connects TRBV19 to TRBJ1-2; 7 bases map to TRBD1. The CDR3 contains 11 residues. V lost 10 bases to trimming and J lost 5 bases; unmatched junction nucleotides: 4. Germline CDR1 and CDR2: LNHDA and SQIVND (reference sequence). CDR3 DNA sequence: TGTGCCATCTCGACAGGGTATGGCTACACCTTC. It specifies CAISTGYGYTF.

DNA for the CDR3: TGTGCCAGCAGCTTAGTGGGGGACTACAACTACGAGCAGTACTTC. Amino acids: CASSLVGDYNYEQYF. This chain connects TRBV11-2 to TRBJ2-7; 7 bases match TRBD2. Germline CDR1 reads SGHAT; CDR2 reads FQNNGV. Trimming at V came to 1 base and at J to 3 bases, leaving 6 bases not matched to a gene. This CDR3 has 15 amino acids.

This chain uses TRBV7-6 with TRBJ2-2, with 11 bases aligning to TRBD1. The CDR3 contains 15 residues. Per germline, CDR1 SGHVS and CDR2 FNYEAQ. V gave up 5 bases and J gave up 4 bases; unmatched junction bases: 3. The CDR3 region has the DNA TGTGCCAGCAGCCGGACAGGGGGCAGCACCGGGGAGCTGTTTTTT. Translating it yields CASSRTGGSTGELFF.

This clone has only a few counts. The rearrangement joins TRBV10-3 to TRBJ1-1; D is possibly TRBD1 (5 bases). The germline V gene encodes CDR1 ENHRY and CDR2 SYGVKD. This CDR3 is 14 amino acids long. Trimming took 2 bases from V and 1 from J, leaving 8 bases between them. The DNA of the CDR3 is TGTGCCATCAGTGAGGTTGGGGGGAACACTGAAGCTTTCTTT. Translated: CAISEVGGNTEAFF.

The chain is built from TRBV19 and TRBJ1-4, with 7 bases that match TRBD1. CDR1 and CDR2 (germline): LNHDA, SQIVND (reference sequence). The J segment lost 7 bases and the V segment lost 4 bases, leaving 9 bases of the junction unmatched. The CDR3 has 15 amino acids. In nucleotides, the CDR3 is TGTGCCAGTAGTACCACAGGGGTAGATCGTGAAAAACTGTTTTTT. Its translation: CASSTTGVDREKLFF. Using reference TRBV19 and TRBJ1-4 for the parts outside the CDR3, the full variable domain is DGGITQSPKYLFRKEGQNVTLSCEQNLNHDAMYWYRQDPGQGLRLIYYSQIVNDFQKGDIAEGYSVSREKKESFPLTVTSAQKNPTAFYLCASSTTGVDREKLFFGSGTQLSVL.

The chain carries TRBV10-3 and TRBJ2-7; TRBD1 agrees at 9 bases. The CDR3 covers 13 residues. The germline V gene has CDR1 ENHRY and CDR2 SYGVKD. Germline trimming cut 4 bases from V and 7 bases from J; bases unmatched to any gene: 5. The CDR3 sequence: CAISGGTGSEQYF. The CDR3 bases are TGTGCCATCAGTGGGGGGACAGGGAGTGAGCAGTACTTC.

Only one count was recorded for this clone. This sequence joins TRBV5-1 and TRBJ1-4; unclear D gene. From germline, CDR1 is SGHRS and CDR2 YFSETQ. This CDR3 is 13 amino acids long. Trimming removed 0 bases from V and 5 bases from J, with 5 bases in between. The CDR3 sequence is CASSLGENEKLFF. DNA for the CDR3: TGCGCCAGCAGCTTGGGAGAAAATGAAAAACTGTTTTTT. The full variable domain, in which reference TRBV5-1 and TRBJ1-4 provide the parts outside the CDR3, is KAGVTQTPRYLIKTRGQQVTLSCSPISGHRSVSWYQQTPGQGLQFLFEYFSETQRNKGNFPGRFSGRQFSNSRSEMNVSTLELGDSALYLCASSLGENEKLFFGSGTQLSVL.

The chain is built from TRBV28 and TRBJ2-1; D tentatively reads TRBD1 or TRBD2 (5 bases each). Germline CDR1 MDHEN, CDR2 SYDVKM. This CDR3 is built from 12 residues. V gave up 4 bases and J gave up 9 bases, with 10 bases separating them. The CDR3 region is CASSYPGTEQFF. The CDR3 DNA sequence: TGTGCCAGCAGTTACCCAGGGACTGAGCAGTTCTTC.

The chain employs TRBV7-6 and TRBJ1-5, with D unclear. Trimming shortened V by 1 base and J by 7 bases, and 11 bases separated the two germline ends. The CDR3 is made up of 14 amino acids. Germline V lookup: CDR1 SGHVS, CDR2 FNYEAQ. The CDR3 reads CASSLGGFGQPQHF. In nucleotides, the CDR3 is TGTGCCAGCAGCTTAGGAGGGTTTGGGCAGCCCCAGCATTTT.